A single sample gave rise to the 29 T cell receptor beta chains below, sequenced in a study of molecular identifiers for immune sequencing clone quantification. TCRdb redid the calling of the PCR reads with MiXCR, one entry per CDR3 protein. Altogether hundreds of thousands of distinct CDR3 sequences are present, about 20% being singletons, with the ten largest covering around 0.86%. Sequenced material: naive CD8+ T cells from blood, with Jurkat cell RNA spiked in. Subset noted: FACS-sorted CD8+CD4-CCR7+CD45RA+ naive T cells. These receptors all come from a human donor in good health. Some libraries in this study had Jurkat cell RNA spiked in.

This clonotype was recorded at least ten times. This chain joins TRBV2 and TRBJ1-1; tentative D call: TRBD1 (6 bases). In germline, CDR1 is SNHLY, CDR2 FYNNEI. V lost 6 bases, J lost 6 bases, and 11 bases lay in between. This CDR3 contains 12 residues. The CDR3 here is CASRSGTPEAFF. The CDR3 coding sequence is TGTGCCAGCAGGTCAGGGACACCTGAAGCTTTCTTT.

This clonotype was seen ten or more times. The chain couples TRBV7-9 to TRBJ2-7; TRBD1 aligns across 11 bases. Trimming cost V 4 bases and J 6 bases; bases outside gene matches: 2. Germline values: CDR1 SEHNR, CDR2 FQNEAQ (reference sequence). This CDR3 is 13 amino acids long. This CDR3 reads CASSWGQGVEQYF. As DNA, the CDR3 is TGTGCCAGCAGCTGGGGACAGGGGGTCGAGCAGTACTTC. Based on the CDR3 plus reference TRBV7-9 and TRBJ2-7, the full variable domain is DTGVSQNPRHKITKRGQNVTFRCDPISEHNRLYWYRQTLGQGPEFLTYFQNEAQLEKSRLLSDRFSAERPKGSFSTLEIQRTEQGDSAMYLCASSWGQGVEQYFGPGTRLTVT.

The genes are TRBV11-2 and TRBJ1-2; D remains ambiguous. V dropped 5 bases and J dropped 5 bases, with 18 bases sitting between them. The germline V gene has CDR1 SGHAT and CDR2 FQNNGV. The CDR3 length is 15 residues. Here the CDR3 reads CASSPGGSETYGYTF. CDR3 coding DNA: TGTGCCAGCAGCCCCGGAGGCAGCGAGACATATGGCTACACCTTC. The whole variable domain, filled in from reference TRBV11-2 and TRBJ1-2, reads EAGVAQSPRYKIIEKRQSVAFWCNPISGHATLYWYQQILGQGPKLLIQFQNNGVVDDSQLPKDRFSAERLKGVDSTLKIQPAKLEDSAVYLCASSPGGSETYGYTFGSGTRLTVV.

V usage is TRBV14 and J usage is TRBJ2-1; 10 bases are shared with TRBD2. The germline CDR1 and CDR2 sequences are SGHDN and FVKESK. The V gene end was trimmed by 7 bases and the J gene end by 0 bases; junction bases not matched to a gene: 9. The CDR3 sequence is 17 residues long. Here the CDR3 reads CASTSSGSLSSYNEQFF. The CDR3 bases are TGTGCCAGCACTTCTAGCGGGAGCCTTAGCTCCTACAATGAGCAGTTCTTC.

This chain joins TRBV29-1 and TRBJ2-5; TRBD2 agrees at 8 bases. CDR1 SQVTM and CDR2 ANQGSEA come from the germline V gene. The CDR3 totals 16 residues. Trimming took 4 bases from V and 5 from J; bases not matched to a gene: 15. CDR3 sequence reads: CSVVNFPGGIAETQYF. CDR3 in DNA: TGCAGCGTTGTGAATTTTCCGGGGGGGATAGCGGAGACCCAGTACTTC.

This clonotype occurred a few times. The V and J genes are TRBV12-3 or TRBV12-4 and TRBJ2-5; TRBD1 might be the D (5 bases). V was clipped by 6 bases and J by 5 bases, with 13 bases between them. The CDR3 spans 13 residues. CDR3 protein: CASRTRQPETQYF. DNA for the CDR3: TGTGCCAGCAGAACCCGACAGCCGGAGACCCAGTACTTC.

This clonotype was detected ten times or more. The chain combines TRBV9 with TRBJ2-4; the D is unclear. Germline-derived CDR1 and CDR2 are SGDLS and YYNGEE. V was clipped by 3 bases and J by 2 bases, with 3 bases between them. The CDR3 contains 12 residues. The CDR3 sequence: CASSGPKNIQYF. Written as DNA, the CDR3 is TGTGCCAGCAGCGGACCCAAAAACATTCAGTACTTC. The full variable domain, with the rest looked up from reference TRBV9 and TRBJ2-4, is DSGVTQTPKHLITATGQRVTLRCSPRSGDLSVYWYQQSLDQGLQFLIQYYNGEERAKGNILERFSAQQFPDLHSELNLSSLELGDSALYFCASSGPKNIQYFGAGTRLSVL.

The rearrangement uses TRBV27 and TRBJ2-7; TRBD2 matches at 12 bases. V gave up 6 bases and J gave up 0 bases; unmatched junction bases: 6. The CDR3 length is 16 residues. CDR1 is MNHEY and CDR2 is SMNVEV in the germline V gene (reference sequence). The CDR3 sequence is CASRRLAGAISYEQYF. The DNA of the CDR3 is TGTGCCAGCAGAAGACTAGCGGGAGCCATCTCCTACGAGCAGTACTTC.

In its sample, this clonotype was seen many times. This rearrangement joins TRBV19 to TRBJ2-5; D may be TRBD1 or TRBD2 (5 bases each). V dropped 3 bases and J dropped 9 bases, with 20 bases sitting between them. Germline CDR1 is LNHDA and CDR2 is SQIVND (reference sequence). There are 15 residues in the CDR3. CDR3 nucleotides: TGTGCCAGTAGTATTTCTTTGGGGACCAAGGTCGCCCAGTACTTC. Protein product: CASSISLGTKVAQYF.

This clonotype was counted many times. V gene TRBV20-1 combines with J gene TRBJ2-3; 11 nucleotides match TRBD2. The trim removed 0 bases at V and 0 bases at J, leaving 8 bases unmatched. The length of the CDR3 is 18 residues. CDR1 is DFQATT and CDR2 is SNEGSKA in the germline V gene (reference sequence). Here the CDR3 reads CSARDWASGRISTDTQYF. Written as DNA, the CDR3 is TGCAGTGCTAGAGATTGGGCTAGCGGGAGGATTAGCACAGATACGCAGTATTTT.

In its sample, this clonotype was seen many times. The chain employs TRBV19 and TRBJ2-2, with a weak D call TRBD1 (5 bases). The germline V gene has CDR1 LNHDA and CDR2 SQIVND (reference sequence). The CDR3 has 11 residues. Trimming cost V 7 bases and J 6 bases, with 6 bases left between them. The CDR3 sequence is CASTGPGELFF. CDR3 coding DNA: TGTGCCAGTACAGGGCCCGGGGAGCTGTTTTTT.

On this clonotype itself: This may be a read error, as it is one base from a much larger clone. This chain joins TRBV12-3 or TRBV12-4 and TRBJ1-5; D is unresolved. V was clipped by 3 bases and J by 2 bases, with 11 bases between them. This CDR3 has 15 amino acids. CDR3 DNA: TGTGCCAGCAGTTTCACATCCTTGGGCAATCAGCCCCAGCATTTT. This encodes CASSFTSLGNQPQHF.

This chain links TRBV5-4 with TRBJ2-2; the D gene could be TRBD1 or TRBD2 (5 bases each). The CDR3 sequence is 15 residues long. Germline V gene lookup returns CDR1 SGHNT and CDR2 YYREEE (reference sequence). Trimming took off 4 bases at V and 6 bases at J, with 16 bases between the two ends. Written as DNA, the CDR3 is TGTGCCAGCAGCGAATGGACAAGGGGACCCGGGGAGCTGTTTTTT. This sequence encodes CASSEWTRGPGELFF.

V is TRBV12-3 or TRBV12-4 and J is TRBJ1-2; D not resolved. Trimming removed 6 bases at V and 3 bases at J, with 17 bases between. The CDR3 is 15 residues long. The CDR3 loop is CASSHPVGRDYGYTF. As DNA, the CDR3 is TGTGCCAGCAGCCACCCCGTTGGGCGGGACTATGGCTACACCTTC.

In its sample, this clonotype was seen many times. V usage is TRBV12-3 or TRBV12-4 and J usage is TRBJ2-7; D may correspond to TRBD1 or TRBD2 (5 bases each). With 2 bases removed from V and 4 bases from J, the gap between germline ends came to 12 bases. The CDR3 contains 14 residues. DNA of the CDR3: TGTGCCAGCAGTTTAACGGGGACCAAGTACGAGCAGTACTTC. This encodes CASSLTGTKYEQYF.

This clonotype was found many times. The chain carries TRBV4-3 and TRBJ1-2; perhaps TRBD1 as D (6 bases). Per the germline V gene, CDR1 is LGHNA and CDR2 is YSLEER. Trimming pared 4 bases from V and 8 bases from J, leaving 14 bases between. The CDR3 length is 13 residues. The CDR3 sequence is CASSLQGALGYTF. CDR3 DNA sequence: TGCGCCAGCAGCCTACAGGGAGCCCTAGGCTACACCTTC.

Only a few counts were recorded for this clonotype. This chain links TRBV7-8 with TRBJ2-7, with D hard to call. Trimming cost V 0 bases and J 2 bases, with 8 bases left between them. Germline loops: CDR1 SGHVS, CDR2 FQNEAQ. The CDR3 is made up of 14 amino acids. Here the CDR3 reads CASSLAADTYEQYF. The CDR3 DNA reads TGTGCCAGCAGCTTAGCCGCAGATACCTACGAGCAGTACTTC. The whole variable domain, filled in from reference TRBV7-8 and TRBJ2-7, reads GAGVSQSPRYKVAKRGQDVALRCDPISGHVSLFWYQQALGQGPEFLTYFQNEAQLDKSGLPSDRFFAERPEGSVSTLKIQRTQQEDSAVYLCASSLAADTYEQYFGPGTRLTVT.

The sample holds one count of this clonotype. A much larger clone sits a single nucleotide away, making a read error possible. The V call is TRBV3-1, the J call TRBJ1-2, with no clear D. This CDR3 comprises 17 residues. V was trimmed by 0 bases and J by 4 bases, leaving 18 bases between them. Germline V lookup: CDR1 LGHDT, CDR2 YNNKEL (reference sequence). This CDR3 is CASSQDSGQAGFYGYTF. The CDR3, as DNA: TGTGCCAGCAGCCAAGATTCAGGCCAGGCAGGATTCTATGGCTACACCTTC.

V is TRBV4-3 and J is TRBJ2-5; 8 positions match TRBD2. Per germline, CDR1 LGHNA and CDR2 YSLEER. The J segment lost 2 bases and the V segment lost 4 bases, leaving 3 bases of the junction unmatched. The CDR3 length is 14 residues. This CDR3 is CASSPGGVQETQYF. CDR3 DNA sequence: TGCGCCAGCAGCCCCGGGGGGGTTCAAGAGACCCAGTACTTC.

V and J are TRBV27 and TRBJ2-7; maybe TRBD1 (5 bases). The germline V and J ends were trimmed by 2 bases and 4 bases, with 9 bases remaining between them. CDR1 is MNHEY, CDR2 SMNVEV, per germline (reference sequence). The length of the CDR3 is 13 residues. CDR3 amino acids: CASSLKDRYEQYF. For the CDR3, the DNA is TGTGCCAGCAGTTTAAAAGACAGATACGAGCAGTACTTC.

The sample holds many counts of this clonotype. The chain carries TRBV12-3 or TRBV12-4 and TRBJ2-3, with D perhaps TRBD1 (6 bases). Trimming left V 4 bases short and J 0 bases short, with 11 bases between. This CDR3 has 15 amino acids. The CDR3 here is CASSWTDASTDTQYF. The CDR3 DNA reads as TGTGCCAGCAGTTGGACAGATGCTAGCACAGATACGCAGTATTTT.

The rearrangement joins TRBV6-1 to TRBJ2-2, with D unresolved. From germline, CDR1 is MNHNS and CDR2 SASEGT. The CDR3 contains 13 residues. V dropped 6 bases and J dropped 5 bases, with 10 bases sitting between them. The CDR3, as DNA: TGTGCCAGCAGCCCGGGCCCAACCGGGGAGCTGTTTTTT. As protein: CASSPGPTGELFF.

Concerning this clonotype itself: This sequence may be a read error, since a much larger clone differs from it by one base. The CDR3 ends on some other residue instead of the conserved phenylalanine or tryptophan, so this is likely a read error. The chain has TRBV9 and TRBJ1-1; a possible D gene is TRBD1 (6 bases). Deletions cut 4 bases from V and 4 bases from J, with 23 bases between. The CDR3 runs to 17 residues. The germline V gene has CDR1 SGDLS and CDR2 YYNGEE. The CDR3 loop is CASSPDVGIQGFTEAFL. CDR3 nucleotides: TGTGCCAGCAGCCCCGATGTAGGTATTCAGGGGTTCACTGAAGCTTTCTTA.

This clonotype was picked up many times. The chain has TRBV5-1 and TRBJ2-7, with D perhaps assigned TRBD1 or TRBD2 (5 bases each). V was pared by 5 bases and J by 6 bases, with 12 bases between. The CDR3 has 12 residues. Germline lookup yields CDR1 SGHRS and CDR2 YFSETQ. CDR3 amino acids: CASRSGLSEQYF. CDR3 sequence (DNA): TGCGCCAGCAGGTCGGGGCTTTCCGAGCAGTACTTC.

This clonotype was seen a few times. V gene TRBV27 combines with J gene TRBJ2-2; tentatively, D is TRBD1 (6 bases). This CDR3 has 16 amino acids. Between the trimmed V and J ends, which lost 7 bases and 2 bases, there was a span of 17 bases. CDR1 and CDR2 from the germline V gene are MNHEY and SMNVEV (reference sequence). The CDR3 nucleotides are TGTGCCAGCACCCTAGGGGGAGTTCGAAACACCGGGGAGCTGTTTTTT. Translation gives CASTLGGVRNTGELFF.

This clonotype was detected many times. The chain combines TRBV4-1 with TRBJ2-7, with D possibly being TRBD2 (6 bases). This CDR3 contains 15 residues. Germline V gene lookup returns CDR1 MGHRA and CDR2 YSYEKL. Trimming stripped 1 base from V and 1 base from J, with 11 bases between. The CDR3 sequence: CASSQGSGVSYEQYF. The CDR3 nucleotides read TGCGCCAGCAGCCAAGGCTCGGGAGTATCCTACGAGCAGTACTTC.

This clonotype was counted at least ten times. This chain links TRBV29-1 with TRBJ2-2, with D perhaps TRBD2 (6 bases). The CDR3 contains 17 residues. Germline CDR1 SQVTM, CDR2 ANQGSEA. V gave up 2 bases and J gave up 1 base, with 17 bases separating them. CDR3 region: CSVEKSESGENTGELFF. CDR3 bases: TGCAGCGTTGAAAAATCGGAGTCGGGGGAGAACACCGGGGAGCTGTTTTTT.

The chain uses TRBV11-2 and TRBJ2-3; D perhaps matches TRBD2 (7 bases). The V end lost 1 base, the J end lost 2 bases, and 13 bases lay between the germline ends. The germline V gene encodes CDR1 SGHAT and CDR2 FQNNGV. The CDR3 contains 16 residues. This chain's CDR3 is CASSLGGGHTTDTQYF. In nucleotides, the CDR3 is TGTGCCAGCAGCTTAGGGGGGGGACATACCACAGATACGCAGTATTTT. The full variable domain, rest sourced from reference TRBV11-2 and TRBJ2-3, is EAGVAQSPRYKIIEKRQSVAFWCNPISGHATLYWYQQILGQGPKLLIQFQNNGVVDDSQLPKDRFSAERLKGVDSTLKIQPAKLEDSAVYLCASSLGGGHTTDTQYFGPGTRLTVL.

This clonotype was counted only a few times. The chain joins TRBV20-1 to TRBJ2-7, with 8 positions matching TRBD2. This CDR3 is built from 15 residues. V dropped 0 bases and J dropped 4; count of bases not matched to a gene: 8. The germline CDR1 and CDR2 sequences are DFQATT and SNEGSKA (reference sequence). The CDR3 bases are TGCAGTGCTAGAGATATGGAGCGGGAGAGGTACGAGCAGTACTTC. It yields the protein CSARDMERERYEQYF.